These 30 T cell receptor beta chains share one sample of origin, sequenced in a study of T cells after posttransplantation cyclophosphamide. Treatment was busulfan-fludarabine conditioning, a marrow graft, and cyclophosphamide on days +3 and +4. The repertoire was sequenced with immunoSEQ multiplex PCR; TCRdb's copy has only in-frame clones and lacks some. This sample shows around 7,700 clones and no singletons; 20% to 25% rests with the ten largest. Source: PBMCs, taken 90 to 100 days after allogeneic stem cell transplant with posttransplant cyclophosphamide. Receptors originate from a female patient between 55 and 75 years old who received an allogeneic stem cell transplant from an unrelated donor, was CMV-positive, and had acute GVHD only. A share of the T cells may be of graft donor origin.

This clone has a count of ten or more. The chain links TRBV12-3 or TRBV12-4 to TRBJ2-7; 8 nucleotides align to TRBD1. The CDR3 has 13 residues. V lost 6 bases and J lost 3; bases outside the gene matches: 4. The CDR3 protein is CASSYRGIYEQYF. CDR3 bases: TGTGCCAGCAGCTACAGGGGGATCTACGAGCAGTACTTC.

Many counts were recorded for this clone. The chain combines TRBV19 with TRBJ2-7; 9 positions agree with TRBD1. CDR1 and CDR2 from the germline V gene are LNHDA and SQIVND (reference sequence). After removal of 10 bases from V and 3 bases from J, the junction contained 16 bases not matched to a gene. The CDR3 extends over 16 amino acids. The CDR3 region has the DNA TGTGCCACCAGTATTGGTTCCGGGACAGGGATCTACGAGCAGTACTTC. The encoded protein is CATSIGSGTGIYEQYF.

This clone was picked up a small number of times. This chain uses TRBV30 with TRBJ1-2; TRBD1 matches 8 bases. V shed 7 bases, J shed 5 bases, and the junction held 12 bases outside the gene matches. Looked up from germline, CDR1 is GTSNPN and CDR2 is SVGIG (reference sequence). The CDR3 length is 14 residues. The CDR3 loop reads CASTGQAMKYGYTF. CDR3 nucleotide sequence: TGTGCCTCGACGGGACAGGCAATGAAATATGGCTACACCTTC.

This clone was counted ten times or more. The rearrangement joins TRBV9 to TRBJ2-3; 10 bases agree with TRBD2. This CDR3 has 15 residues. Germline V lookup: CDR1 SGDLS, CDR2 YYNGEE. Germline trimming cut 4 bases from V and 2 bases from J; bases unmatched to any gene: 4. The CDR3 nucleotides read TGTGCCAGCAGCCCTAGCGGGAGTTTCACAGATACGCAGTATTTT. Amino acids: CASSPSGSFTDTQYF.

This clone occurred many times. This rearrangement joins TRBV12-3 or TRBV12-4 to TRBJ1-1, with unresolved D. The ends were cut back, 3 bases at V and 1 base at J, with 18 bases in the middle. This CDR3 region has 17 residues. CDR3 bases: TGTGCCAGCAGTTTCCCTTTCAAAAGGCGGAGGAACACTGAAGCTTTCTTT. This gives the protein CASSFPFKRRRNTEAFF.

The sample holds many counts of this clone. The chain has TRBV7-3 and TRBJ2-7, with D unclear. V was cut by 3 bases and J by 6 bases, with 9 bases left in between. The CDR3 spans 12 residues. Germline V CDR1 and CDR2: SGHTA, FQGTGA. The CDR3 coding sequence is TGTGCCAGCAGCTTCTGGAAGGGCGAGCAGTACTTC. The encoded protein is CASSFWKGEQYF.

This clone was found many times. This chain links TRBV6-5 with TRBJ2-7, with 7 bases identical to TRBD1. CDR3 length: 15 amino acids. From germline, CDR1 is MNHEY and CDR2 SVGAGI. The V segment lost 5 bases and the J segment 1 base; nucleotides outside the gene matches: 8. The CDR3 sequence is CASSPGQTHSYEQYF. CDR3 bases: TGTGCCAGCAGTCCGGGACAGACCCATTCCTACGAGCAGTACTTC.

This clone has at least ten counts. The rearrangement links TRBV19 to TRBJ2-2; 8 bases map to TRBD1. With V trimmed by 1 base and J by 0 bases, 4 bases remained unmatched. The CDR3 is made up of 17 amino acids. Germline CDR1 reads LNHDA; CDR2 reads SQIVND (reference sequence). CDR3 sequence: CASSIVAGGANTGELFF. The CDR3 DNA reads TGTGCCAGTAGTATAGTGGCAGGGGGCGCGAACACCGGGGAGCTGTTTTTT. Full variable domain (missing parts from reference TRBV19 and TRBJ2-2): DGGITQSPKYLFRKEGQNVTLSCEQNLNHDAMYWYRQDPGQGLRLIYYSQIVNDFQKGDIAEGYSVSREKKESFPLTVTSAQKNPTAFYLCASSIVAGGANTGELFFGEGSRLTVL.

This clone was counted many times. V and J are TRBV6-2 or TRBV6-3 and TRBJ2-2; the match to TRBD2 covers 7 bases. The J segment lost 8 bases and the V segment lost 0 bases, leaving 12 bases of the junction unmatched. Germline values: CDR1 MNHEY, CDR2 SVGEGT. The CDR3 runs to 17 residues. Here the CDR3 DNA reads TGTGCCAGCAGTTACTCCGGGGGGAGAGGCCTGGAGGGGGAGCTGTTTTTT. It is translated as CASSYSGGRGLEGELFF.

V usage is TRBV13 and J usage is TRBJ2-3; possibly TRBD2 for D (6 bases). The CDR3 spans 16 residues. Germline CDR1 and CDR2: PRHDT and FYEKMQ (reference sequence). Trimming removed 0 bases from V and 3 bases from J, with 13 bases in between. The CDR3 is CASSLGVGGETDTQYF. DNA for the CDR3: TGTGCCAGCAGCTTAGGCGTGGGCGGGGAGACAGATACGCAGTATTTT. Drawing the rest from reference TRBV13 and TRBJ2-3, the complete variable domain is AAGVIQSPRHLIKEKRETATLKCYPIPRHDTVYWYQQGPGQDPQFLISFYEKMQSDKGSIPDRFSAQQFSDYHSELNMSSLELGDSALYFCASSLGVGGETDTQYFGPGTRLTVL.

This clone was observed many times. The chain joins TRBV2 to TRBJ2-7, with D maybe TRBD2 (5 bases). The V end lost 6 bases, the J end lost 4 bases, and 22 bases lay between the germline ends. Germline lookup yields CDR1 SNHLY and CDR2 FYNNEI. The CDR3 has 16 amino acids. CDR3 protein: CASREDLGPALYEQYF. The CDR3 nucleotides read TGTGCCAGCAGGGAGGACTTGGGTCCCGCTCTTTACGAGCAGTACTTC.

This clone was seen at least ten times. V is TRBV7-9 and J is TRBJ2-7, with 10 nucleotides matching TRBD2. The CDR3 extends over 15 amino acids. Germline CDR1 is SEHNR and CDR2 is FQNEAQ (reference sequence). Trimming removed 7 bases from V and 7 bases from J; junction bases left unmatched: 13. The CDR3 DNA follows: TGTGCCAGCACCCAGACGGGGACTAGCGATCGGGAGCAGTACTTC. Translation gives CASTQTGTSDREQYF.

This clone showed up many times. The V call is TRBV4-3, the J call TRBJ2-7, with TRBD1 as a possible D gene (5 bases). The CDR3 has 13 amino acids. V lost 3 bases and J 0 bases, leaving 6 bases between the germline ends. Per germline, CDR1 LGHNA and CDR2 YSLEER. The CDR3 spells CASSQTVSYEQYF. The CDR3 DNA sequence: TGCGCCAGCAGCCAGACAGTCTCCTACGAGCAGTACTTC.

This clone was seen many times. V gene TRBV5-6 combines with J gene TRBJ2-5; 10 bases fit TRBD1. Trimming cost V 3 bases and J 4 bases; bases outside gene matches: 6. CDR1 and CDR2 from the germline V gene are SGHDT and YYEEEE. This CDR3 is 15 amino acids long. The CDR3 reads CASSWGQGIGETQYF. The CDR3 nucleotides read TGTGCCAGCAGCTGGGGACAGGGGATAGGAGAGACCCAGTACTTC.

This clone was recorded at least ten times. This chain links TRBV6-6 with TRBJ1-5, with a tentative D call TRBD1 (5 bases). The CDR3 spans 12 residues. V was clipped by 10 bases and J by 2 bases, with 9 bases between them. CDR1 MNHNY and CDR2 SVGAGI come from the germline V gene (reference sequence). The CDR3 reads CANGGGNQPQHF. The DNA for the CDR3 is TGTGCCAACGGGGGGGGCAATCAGCCCCAGCATTTT.

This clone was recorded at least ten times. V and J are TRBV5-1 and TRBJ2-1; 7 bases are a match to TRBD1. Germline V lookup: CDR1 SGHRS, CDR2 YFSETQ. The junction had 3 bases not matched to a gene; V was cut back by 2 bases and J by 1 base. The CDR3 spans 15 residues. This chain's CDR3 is CASSFTGASYNEQFF. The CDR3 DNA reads TGCGCCAGCAGCTTCACAGGGGCGTCCTACAATGAGCAGTTCTTC.

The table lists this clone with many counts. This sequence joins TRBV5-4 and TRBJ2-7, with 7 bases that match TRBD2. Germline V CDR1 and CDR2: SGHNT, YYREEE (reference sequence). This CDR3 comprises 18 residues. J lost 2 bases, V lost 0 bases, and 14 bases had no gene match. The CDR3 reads CASSLAPSGHRGAYEQYF. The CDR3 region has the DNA TGTGCCAGCAGCTTGGCACCTAGCGGCCATCGTGGGGCCTACGAGCAGTACTTC.

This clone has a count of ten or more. CDR3 sequence (DNA): TGTGCCAGCAGTTTATATGGGGGCTTGGTCTACGAGCAGTACTTC. This translates into CASSLYGGLVYEQYF. J is TRBJ2-7 and V is TRBV27, with a weak D call TRBD1 (6 bases). Trimming left V 1 base short and J 3 bases short, with 13 bases between. CDR3 length equals 15 residues. Per the germline V gene, CDR1 is MNHEY and CDR2 is SMNVEV (reference sequence).

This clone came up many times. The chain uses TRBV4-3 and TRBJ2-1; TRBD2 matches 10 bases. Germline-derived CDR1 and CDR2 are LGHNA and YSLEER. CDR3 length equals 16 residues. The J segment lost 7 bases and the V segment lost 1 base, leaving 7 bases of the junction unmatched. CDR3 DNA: TGCGCCAGCAGCCAAGTAACAGCGGGAGGGCATAATGAGCAGTTCTTC. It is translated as CASSQVTAGGHNEQFF.

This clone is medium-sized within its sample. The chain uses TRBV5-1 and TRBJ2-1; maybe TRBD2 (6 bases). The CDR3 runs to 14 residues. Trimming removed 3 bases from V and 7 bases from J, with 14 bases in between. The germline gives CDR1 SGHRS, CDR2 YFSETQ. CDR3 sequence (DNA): TGCGCCAGCAGCTCCTCCGGGACTCATAATGAGCAGTTCTTC. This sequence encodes CASSSSGTHNEQFF.

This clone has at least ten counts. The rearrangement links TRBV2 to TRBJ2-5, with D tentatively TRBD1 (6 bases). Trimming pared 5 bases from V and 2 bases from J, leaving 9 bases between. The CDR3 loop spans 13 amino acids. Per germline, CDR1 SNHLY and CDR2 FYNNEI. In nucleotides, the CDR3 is TGTGCCAGCAGTTCAAGGGGGCAAGAGACCCAGTACTTC. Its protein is CASSSRGQETQYF. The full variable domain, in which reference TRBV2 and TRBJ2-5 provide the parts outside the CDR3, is EPEVTQTPSHQVTQMGQEVILRCVPISNHLYFYWYRQILGQKVEFLVSFYNNEISEKSEIFDDQFSVERPDGSNFTLKIRSTKLEDSAMYFCASSSRGQETQYFGPGTRLLVL.

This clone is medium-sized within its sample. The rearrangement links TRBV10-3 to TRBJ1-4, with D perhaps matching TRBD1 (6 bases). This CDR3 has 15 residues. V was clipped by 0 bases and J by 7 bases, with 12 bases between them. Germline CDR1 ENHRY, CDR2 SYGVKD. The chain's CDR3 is CAISESIGGGEKLFF. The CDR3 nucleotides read TGTGCCATCAGTGAGTCAATAGGGGGTGGTGAAAAACTGTTTTTT.

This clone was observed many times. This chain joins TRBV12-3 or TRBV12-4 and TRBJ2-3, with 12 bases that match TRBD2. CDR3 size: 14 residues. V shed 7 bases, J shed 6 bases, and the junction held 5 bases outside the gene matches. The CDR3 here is CASTTSGSIDTQYF. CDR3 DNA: TGTGCCAGCACGACTAGCGGGAGTATTGATACGCAGTATTTT.

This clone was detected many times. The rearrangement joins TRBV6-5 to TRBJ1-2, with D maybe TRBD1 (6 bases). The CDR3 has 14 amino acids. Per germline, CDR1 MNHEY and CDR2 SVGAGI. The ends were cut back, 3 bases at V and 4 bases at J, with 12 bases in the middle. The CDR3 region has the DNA TGTGCCAGCAGTTATGGGGAAGGGGGCTATGGCTACACCTTC. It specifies CASSYGEGGYGYTF.

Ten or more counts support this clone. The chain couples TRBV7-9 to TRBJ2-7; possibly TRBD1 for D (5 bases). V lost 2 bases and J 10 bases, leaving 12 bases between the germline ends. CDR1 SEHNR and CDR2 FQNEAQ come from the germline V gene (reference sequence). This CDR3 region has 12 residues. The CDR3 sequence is CASSLSQGVQYF. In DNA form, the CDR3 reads TGTGCCAGCAGCTTATCCCAGGGTGTACAGTACTTC. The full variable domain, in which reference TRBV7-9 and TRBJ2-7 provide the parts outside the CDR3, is DTGVSQNPRHKITKRGQNVTFRCDPISEHNRLYWYRQTLGQGPEFLTYFQNEAQLEKSRLLSDRFSAERPKGSFSTLEIQRTEQGDSAMYLCASSLSQGVQYFGPGTRLTVT.

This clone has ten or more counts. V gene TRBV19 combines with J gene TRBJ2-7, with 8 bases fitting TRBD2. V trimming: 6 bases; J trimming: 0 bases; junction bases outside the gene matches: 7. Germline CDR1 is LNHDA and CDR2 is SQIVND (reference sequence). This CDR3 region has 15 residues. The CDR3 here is CASSDSGTSSYEQYF. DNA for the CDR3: TGTGCCAGTAGCGATAGCGGGACGAGCTCCTACGAGCAGTACTTC.

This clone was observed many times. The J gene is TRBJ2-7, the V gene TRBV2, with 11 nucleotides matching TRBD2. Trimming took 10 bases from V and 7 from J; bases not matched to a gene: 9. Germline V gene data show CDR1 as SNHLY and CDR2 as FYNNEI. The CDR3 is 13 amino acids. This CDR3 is CATASGRSREQYF. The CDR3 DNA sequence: TGTGCCACCGCTAGCGGGAGGTCTCGTGAGCAGTACTTC.

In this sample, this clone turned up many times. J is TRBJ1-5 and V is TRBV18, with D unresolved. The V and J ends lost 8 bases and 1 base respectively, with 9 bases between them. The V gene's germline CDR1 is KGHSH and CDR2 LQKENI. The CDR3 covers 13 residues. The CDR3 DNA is TGTGCCAGCAAGGCGGAAAGCAATCAGCCCCAGCATTTT. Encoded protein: CASKAESNQPQHF. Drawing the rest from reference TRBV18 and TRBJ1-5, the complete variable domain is NAGVMQNPRHLVRRRGQEARLRCSPMKGHSHVYWYRQLPEEGLKFMVYLQKENIIDESGMPKERFSAEFPKEGPSILRIQQVVRGDSAAYFCASKAESNQPQHFGDGTRLSIL.

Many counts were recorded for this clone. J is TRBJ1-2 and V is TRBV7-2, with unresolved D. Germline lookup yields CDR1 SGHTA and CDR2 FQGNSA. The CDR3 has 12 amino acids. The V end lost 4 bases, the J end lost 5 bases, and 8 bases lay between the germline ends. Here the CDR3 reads CASSYRSYGYTF. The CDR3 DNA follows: TGTGCCAGCAGCTATAGATCTTATGGCTACACCTTC.

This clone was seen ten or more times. The CDR3 region has the DNA TGTGCCAGCTCACCGCTGGACATTATGAACACTGAAGCTTTCTTT. This translates into CASSPLDIMNTEAFF. V is TRBV18 and J is TRBJ1-1, with D tentatively TRBD1 (5 bases). The CDR3 contains 15 residues. Trimming took 3 bases from V and 0 from J, leaving 11 bases between them. Germline loops: CDR1 KGHSH, CDR2 LQKENI.